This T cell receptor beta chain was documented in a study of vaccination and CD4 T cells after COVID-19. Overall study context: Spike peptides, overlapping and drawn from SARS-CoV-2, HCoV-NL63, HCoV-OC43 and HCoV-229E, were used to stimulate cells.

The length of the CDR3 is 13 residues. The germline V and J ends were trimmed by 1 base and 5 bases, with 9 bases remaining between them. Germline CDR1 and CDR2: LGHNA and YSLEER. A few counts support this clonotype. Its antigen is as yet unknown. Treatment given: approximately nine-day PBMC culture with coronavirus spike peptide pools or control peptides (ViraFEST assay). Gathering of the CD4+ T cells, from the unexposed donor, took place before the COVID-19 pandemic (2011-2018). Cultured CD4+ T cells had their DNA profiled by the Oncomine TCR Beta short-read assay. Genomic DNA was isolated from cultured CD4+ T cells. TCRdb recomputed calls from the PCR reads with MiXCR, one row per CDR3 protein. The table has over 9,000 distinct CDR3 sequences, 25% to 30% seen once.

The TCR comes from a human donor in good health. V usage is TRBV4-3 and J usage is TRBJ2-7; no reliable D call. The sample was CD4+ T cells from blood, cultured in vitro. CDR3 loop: CASSQVYRDEQYF. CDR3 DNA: TGCGCCAGCAGCCAAGTATATCGTGACGAGCAGTACTTC.